The next 17 T cell receptor beta chains were all read from a single sample in a study of molecular identifiers for immune sequencing clone quantification (dated by TCRdb to 2016 to 2018). Receptor libraries were prepared by PCR. Sequencing took place on an Illumina HiSeq 4000. The public reads were reprocessed in TCRdb via fastp at Q25 and MiXCR, keeping in-frame beta chains. Entries that share a CDR3 protein sequence are merged under the most common genes and DNA. The sample contains about 63,000 distinct CDR3 sequences, about 19% of them found a single time. The ten largest clones take up more than 1.2% of the sample. Sequencing was done on a sample of naive CD8+ T cells from blood, with Jurkat cell RNA spiked in. The sample's cell subset or site, from its label and the paper: FACS-sorted CD8+CD4-CCR7+CD45RA+ naive T cells. Receptors originate from a human donor in good health. Some libraries in this study had Jurkat cell RNA spiked in.

As concerns this clonotype: One end of the junction is discordant with germline, which a read error may explain. For the CDR3, the DNA is TGTGCCAGCAGCTTAGGAGGGACAGGGGACTACGAGCGGTACTTC. This gives the protein CASSLGGTGDYERYF. The rearrangement joins TRBV7-9 to TRBJ2-7, with 10 bases that match TRBD1. CDR1 is SEHNR and CDR2 is FQNEAQ in the germline V gene (reference sequence). This CDR3 comprises 15 residues.

A note on this clonotype: A single base separates this from a much larger clone, so it may be a read error. V usage is TRBV24-1 and J usage is TRBJ2-3; weak D call: TRBD2 (6 bases). This CDR3 spans 17 amino acids. Germline V CDR1 and CDR2: KGHDR, SFDVKD. The CDR3 region is CATSDPAEGTPTDAQYF. The CDR3 nucleotides are TGTGCCACCAGTGACCCCGCGGAGGGGACCCCCACAGATGCGCAGTATTTT.

The chain links TRBV27 to TRBJ2-1; D not resolved. The CDR3 loop spans 14 amino acids. Germline V CDR1 and CDR2: MNHEY, SMNVEV (reference sequence). Trimming removed 6 bases from V and 10 bases from J, with 19 bases in between. The CDR3 protein is CASSHGPVAKEQFF. The DNA for the CDR3 is TGTGCCAGCAGCCACGGCCCCGTGGCTAAAGAGCAGTTCTTC.

This clonotype was seen a few times. The chain has TRBV5-6 and TRBJ1-2, with 8 positions matching TRBD1. Losses at the gene ends were 2 bases for V and 1 base for J; bases not matched to a gene: 7. The length of the CDR3 is 16 residues. Germline assignment: CDR1 SGHDT and CDR2 YYEEEE. CDR3 protein: CASSLQGQGGNYGYTF. The CDR3 nucleotides read TGTGCCAGCAGCTTACAAGGACAGGGAGGTAACTATGGCTACACCTTC.

Ten or more counts support this clonotype. The chain has TRBV12-3 or TRBV12-4 and TRBJ2-3; D not resolved. The V and J ends lost 6 bases and 4 bases respectively, with 29 bases between them. This CDR3 region has 19 residues. CDR3 sequence reads: CASRPGSRTVRAASDTQYF. Here the CDR3 DNA reads TGTGCCAGCAGGCCCGGGTCCCGAACGGTAAGGGCGGCCTCAGATACGCAGTATTTT.

On this clonotype: This may be a read error: a much more frequent sequence differs by one nucleotide. V is TRBV27 and J is TRBJ2-7; 9 bases align to TRBD1. Trimming cost V 11 bases and J 8 bases; bases outside gene matches: 13. The V gene's germline CDR1 is MNHEY and CDR2 SMNVEV (reference sequence). This CDR3 region has 13 residues. In DNA, the CDR3 is TGTGCCTCCGGGACAGGGAGTGTGGCCAAGCAGTACTTC. Its protein is CASGTGSVAKQYF.

This clonotype showed up many times. The rearrangement joins TRBV9 to TRBJ2-7; 8 bases agree with TRBD1. Trimming took 4 bases from V and 2 from J; bases not matched to a gene: 5. The CDR3 totals 14 residues. Germline V lookup: CDR1 SGDLS, CDR2 YYNGEE. CDR3 nucleotides: TGTGCCAGCAGCAAGGGACAGGATGCCTACGAGCAGTACTTC. Protein sequence: CASSKGQDAYEQYF.

The J gene is TRBJ2-7, the V gene TRBV29-1; D call uncertain. The CDR3 extends over 14 amino acids. Per the germline V gene, CDR1 is SQVTM and CDR2 is ANQGSEA. Deletions cut 2 bases from V and 2 bases from J, with 13 bases between. Here the CDR3 reads CSVEFSGATYEQYF. CDR3 in DNA: TGCAGCGTTGAATTTTCGGGTGCAACCTACGAGCAGTACTTC.

This clonotype was counted between two and nine times. This chain uses TRBV5-6 with TRBJ2-7; D gene uncertain. Trimming cost V 1 base and J 7 bases, with 12 bases left between them. Germline V gene data show CDR1 as SGHDT and CDR2 as YYEEEE. This CDR3 has 13 residues. The chain's CDR3 is CASSLSRFDEQYF. CDR3 DNA: TGTGCCAGCAGCTTGTCGAGGTTCGATGAGCAGTACTTC.

This clonotype appeared a few times. This may stem from a read error, because a much larger clone lies one nucleotide away. The CDR3 sequence is CASSWQGAFTGAFF. CDR3 bases: TGTGCCAGCAGTTGGCAGGGGGCGTTTACTGGAGCTTTCTTT. The chain employs TRBV27 and TRBJ1-1, with TRBD1 matching 8 bases. This CDR3 region has 14 residues. The germline V gene has CDR1 MNHEY and CDR2 SMNVEV (reference sequence).

This clonotype showed up many times. The rearrangement links TRBV28 to TRBJ2-7; D is possibly TRBD1 (6 bases). Per germline, CDR1 MDHEN and CDR2 SYDVKM. CDR3 length equals 12 residues. The ends were cut back, 6 bases at V and 2 bases at J, with 8 bases in the middle. The CDR3 loop is CASRGATYEQYF. The CDR3 nucleotides read TGTGCCAGCAGGGGGGCTACCTACGAGCAGTACTTC.

Many counts were recorded for this clonotype. CDR3 sequence reads: CASSQEVGSSGRHTDTQYF. The CDR3 DNA follows: TGCGCCAGCAGCCAAGAAGTCGGGTCTAGCGGGAGACACACAGATACGCAGTATTTT. The rearrangement links TRBV4-1 to TRBJ2-3; TRBD2 matches at 10 bases. The CDR3 has 19 amino acids. The germline V gene has CDR1 MGHRA and CDR2 YSYEKL. Trimming removed 0 bases from V and 2 bases from J; junction bases left unmatched: 11.

This clonotype was seen only a few times. The V call is TRBV30, the J call TRBJ2-7; 7 positions match TRBD2. The CDR3 is 15 residues long. Germline V gives CDR1 GTSNPN, CDR2 SVGIG (reference sequence). V dropped 5 bases and J dropped 3; count of bases not matched to a gene: 13. The CDR3 DNA reads as TGTGCCTGGGCCGGTTTGGGAGGGCCGGGCTACGAGCAGTACTTC. Translating it yields CAWAGLGGPGYEQYF.

This clonotype appeared many times. V usage is TRBV28 and J usage is TRBJ2-7, with 12 bases that match TRBD2. CDR1 is MDHEN, CDR2 SYDVKM, per germline. Trimming took 5 bases from V and 0 from J; bases not matched to a gene: 23. This CDR3 has 22 residues. The CDR3 nucleotides are TGTGCCAGCAGTCGGACTAGCGGGACCGTATTACAGACCCTGCAAAGCTCCTACGAGCAGTACTTC. Its translation: CASSRTSGTVLQTLQSSYEQYF.

The chain uses TRBV30 and TRBJ2-1; 11 bases align to TRBD2. Trimming at V came to 1 base and at J to 9 bases, leaving 14 bases not matched to a gene. Germline lookup yields CDR1 GTSNPN and CDR2 SVGIG (reference sequence). The length of the CDR3 is 17 residues. CDR3 coding DNA: TGTGCCTGGAGTGAGTTAATGGGACTAGCGGTTTTCAGTGAGCAGTTCTTC. It translates to CAWSELMGLAVFSEQFF.

For this clonotype: A much larger clonotype is one base distant, so this may be a read error. The chain carries TRBV29-1 and TRBJ2-3; the match to TRBD2 covers 11 bases. Germline CDR1 reads SQVTM; CDR2 reads ANQGSEA. The length of the CDR3 is 20 residues. This CDR3 is CSAEVSIAGGPFLYTDTQYF. As DNA, the CDR3 is TGCAGCGCTGAAGTGAGTATAGCGGGAGGGCCGTTTCTGTATACAGATACGCAGTATTTT.

The genes are TRBV24-1 and TRBJ2-6; 10 nucleotides align to TRBD1. CDR1 is KGHDR and CDR2 is SFDVKD in the germline V gene. V dropped 4 bases and J dropped 4; count of bases not matched to a gene: 9. The CDR3 contains 18 residues. Written as DNA, the CDR3 is TGTGCCACCAGTGACCGAGGGACAGGGGTTTTGGGGGCCAACGTCCTGACTTTC. Its protein product is CATSDRGTGVLGANVLTF.